Presented here are 26 T cell receptor beta chains from one specimen sequenced in a study of monozygotic twins with inflammatory bowel disease (dated by TCRdb to between 2019 and 2020). The library was generated by 5' RACE. Sequenced on an Illumina HiSeq 2500. Each CDR3 protein sequence appears as one entry after TCRdb reprocessed the reads, and no DNA is included. In this sample's table one finds approximately 380,000 distinct CDR3 sequences. 2.5% to 3% of the sample lies in the top ten. The sequenced sample consisted of blood. The receptors were sampled from a human donor with ulcerative colitis or Crohn's disease, or a healthy co-twin of an affected twin (not recorded which).

The chain recombines TRBV6-1 with TRBJ2-5. Germline values: CDR1 MNHNS, CDR2 SASEGT. The CDR3 consists of 16 residues. This CDR3 is CASSEGWTLYQETQYF.

The chain couples TRBV7-7 to TRBJ2-2; TCRdb picks TRBD2, but there is no DNA to check that call. CDR1 is SSHAT and CDR2 is FNYEAQ in the germline V gene (reference sequence). The CDR3 totals 16 residues. The CDR3 sequence: CASSLAVGLNTGELFF.

The genes are TRBV20-1 and TRBJ2-7. The germline V gene encodes CDR1 DFQATT and CDR2 SNEGSKA (reference sequence). The CDR3 covers 13 residues. The CDR3 loop is CSARVRVTYEQYF.

This chain uses TRBV7-3 with TRBJ2-3; no DNA is available, so the TRBD1 call from TCRdb remains unchecked. Looked up from germline, CDR1 is SGHTA and CDR2 is FQGTGA. This CDR3 has 14 residues. The CDR3 sequence: CASSLGQAHDPQYF.

The CDR3 sequence: CASSEGLGAGGITDTQYF. The chain joins TRBV25-1 to TRBJ2-3; lacking DNA, the TRBD2 call made by TCRdb goes unchecked. The germline V gene encodes CDR1 MGHDK and CDR2 SYGVNS. This CDR3 is built from 18 residues.

This chain joins TRBV2 and TRBJ2-3; TCRdb gives TRBD1 as the D gene, but with no DNA this cannot be confirmed. CDR1 and CDR2 (germline): SNHLY, FYNNEI. CDR3 length: 16 residues. The CDR3 loop reads CASQGLSRGSTDTQYF.

This chain joins TRBV7-3 and TRBJ2-5; TCRdb returns TRBD2, unconfirmable since there is no DNA. Germline loops: CDR1 SGHTA, CDR2 FQGTGA. This CDR3 spans 15 amino acids. The CDR3 protein is CASSSAGGLLETQYF.

The chain combines TRBV7-9 with TRBJ1-1. Germline values: CDR1 SEHNR, CDR2 FQNEAQ (reference sequence). This CDR3 has 13 amino acids. This CDR3 reads CASSLYDNTEAFF.

The gene calls are TRBV6-1 and TRBJ2-7; TCRdb proposes TRBD1, but this gene call is untestable without DNA. The CDR3 runs to 16 residues. The germline gives CDR1 MNHNS, CDR2 SASEGT. CDR3 in amino acids: CASSDFERGKSYEQYF.

This chain connects TRBV5-4 to TRBJ2-7; TCRdb gives TRBD2 as the D gene, but with no DNA this cannot be confirmed. There are 20 residues in the CDR3. Germline assignment: CDR1 SGHNT and CDR2 YYREEE (reference sequence). The CDR3 sequence: CASSLGSGLHRSTAQGSPYF.

The chain recombines TRBV18 with TRBJ2-7. The CDR3 runs to 18 residues. Germline V CDR1 and CDR2: KGHSH, LQKENI. The CDR3 sequence is CASSPPGTAARSSYEQYF.

The chain combines TRBV27 with TRBJ1-2; TCRdb lists TRBD1, though no DNA is available to test this call. This CDR3 spans 13 amino acids. Germline assignment: CDR1 MNHEY and CDR2 SMNVEV (reference sequence). The CDR3 is CASSLNRVWGYTF.

V and J are TRBV6-1 and TRBJ1-4; there is no DNA to check the TCRdb D call of TRBD1. From germline, CDR1 is MNHNS and CDR2 SASEGT. The CDR3 contains 16 residues. The CDR3 spells CASSGVSGALGEKLFF.

The CDR3 sequence is CSARDEMGLEQYF. The chain uses TRBV20-1 and TRBJ2-7. The CDR3 consists of 13 residues. Looked up from germline, CDR1 is DFQATT and CDR2 is SNEGSKA (reference sequence).

The gene calls are TRBV7-2 and TRBJ1-6; the TCRdb D gene call, TRBD1, has no DNA to confirm it. This CDR3 is 14 amino acids long. Germline V gene lookup returns CDR1 SGHTA and CDR2 FQGNSA. CDR3 sequence reads: CASSPGTGSFALHF.

The chain employs TRBV19 and TRBJ1-5. The germline V gene has CDR1 LNHDA and CDR2 SQIVND (reference sequence). This CDR3 region has 13 residues. CDR3 in amino acids: CASTDDSNQPQHF.

V is TRBV29-1 and J is TRBJ1-1; there is no DNA to check the TCRdb D call of TRBD1. This CDR3 comprises 13 residues. Germline V gives CDR1 SQVTM, CDR2 ANQGSEA. CDR3 loop: CSVGTQGRTEAFF.

This chain uses TRBV6-2 or TRBV6-3 with TRBJ2-2. The CDR3 sequence is 12 residues long. CDR1 and CDR2 from the germline V gene are MNHEY and SVGEGT. CDR3 in amino acids: CASSYLGGELFF.

The rearrangement links TRBV2 to TRBJ2-5; as DNA is missing, the TRBD1 call by TCRdb cannot be tested. CDR3 length: 14 amino acids. From germline, CDR1 is SNHLY and CDR2 FYNNEI. The chain's CDR3 is CASNRLQGRETQYF.

Here the CDR3 reads CSVKRGVNNEQFF. This chain joins TRBV29-1 and TRBJ2-1; TCRdb gives TRBD1 as the D gene, but with no DNA this cannot be confirmed. CDR3 length: 13 amino acids. CDR1 and CDR2 from the germline V gene are SQVTM and ANQGSEA.

The CDR3 loop is CASRPHREEGTDTQYF. The rearrangement links TRBV6-2 or TRBV6-3 to TRBJ2-3; the TCRdb call, TRBD1, lacks DNA for checking. CDR3 length: 16 amino acids. CDR1 and CDR2 (germline): MNHEY, SVGEGT.

The chain recombines TRBV30 with TRBJ2-3; no DNA is available, so the TRBD2 call from TCRdb remains unchecked. The germline CDR1 and CDR2 sequences are GTSNPN and SVGIG (reference sequence). This CDR3 is built from 15 residues. CDR3 protein: CACPGRGGRTDTQYF.

The chain's CDR3 is CASRTDRSSYNEQFF. This rearrangement joins TRBV6-1 to TRBJ2-1. The CDR3 is made up of 15 amino acids. Per the germline V gene, CDR1 is MNHNS and CDR2 is SASEGT.

The chain joins TRBV7-2 to TRBJ1-1; TCRdb returns TRBD1, unconfirmable since there is no DNA. The CDR3 is made up of 20 amino acids. Per germline, CDR1 SGHTA and CDR2 FQGNSA. This CDR3 is CASSLAPGDRYTLTNTEAFF.

The chain combines TRBV6-5 with TRBJ1-1; TCRdb indicates TRBD1, and absent DNA this call remains unverified. Germline CDR1 is MNHEY and CDR2 is SVGAGI. The CDR3 spans 15 residues. This CDR3 reads CASNNGGTGDTEAFF.

The chain carries TRBV5-1 and TRBJ2-2; with no DNA, the TCRdb D assignment of TRBD1 cannot be verified. CDR3 length: 16 residues. CDR1 SGHRS and CDR2 YFSETQ come from the germline V gene. The CDR3 reads CASSSSGTENTGELFF.